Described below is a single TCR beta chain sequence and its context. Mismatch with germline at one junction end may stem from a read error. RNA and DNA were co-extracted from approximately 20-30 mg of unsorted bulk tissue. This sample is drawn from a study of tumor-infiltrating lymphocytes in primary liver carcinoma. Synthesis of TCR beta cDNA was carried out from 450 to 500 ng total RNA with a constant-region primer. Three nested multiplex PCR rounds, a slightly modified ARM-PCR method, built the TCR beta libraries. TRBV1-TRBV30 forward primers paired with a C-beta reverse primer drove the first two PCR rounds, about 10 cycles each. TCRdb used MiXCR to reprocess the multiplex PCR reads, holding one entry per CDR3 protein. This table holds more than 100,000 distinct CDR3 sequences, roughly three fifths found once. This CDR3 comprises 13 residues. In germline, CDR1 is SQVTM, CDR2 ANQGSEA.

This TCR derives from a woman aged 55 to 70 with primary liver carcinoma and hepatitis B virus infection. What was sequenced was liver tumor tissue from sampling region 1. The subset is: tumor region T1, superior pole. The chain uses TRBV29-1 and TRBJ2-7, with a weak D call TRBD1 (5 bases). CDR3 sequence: CSVGENLVYGQYF. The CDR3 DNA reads TGCAGCGTAGGGGAAAATTTGGTATACGGGCAGTACTTC.